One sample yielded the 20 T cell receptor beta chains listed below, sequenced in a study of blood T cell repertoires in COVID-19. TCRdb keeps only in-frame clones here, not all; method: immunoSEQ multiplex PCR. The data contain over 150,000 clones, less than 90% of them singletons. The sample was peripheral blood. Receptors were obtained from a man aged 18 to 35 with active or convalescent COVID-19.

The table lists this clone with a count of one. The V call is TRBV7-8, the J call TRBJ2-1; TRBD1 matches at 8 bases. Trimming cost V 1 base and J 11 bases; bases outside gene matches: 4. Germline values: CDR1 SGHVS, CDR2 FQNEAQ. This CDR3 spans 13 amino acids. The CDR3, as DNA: TGTGCCAGCAGCTTAGGGGGGGACAGGAAGCAGTTCTTC. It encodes CASSLGGDRKQFF.

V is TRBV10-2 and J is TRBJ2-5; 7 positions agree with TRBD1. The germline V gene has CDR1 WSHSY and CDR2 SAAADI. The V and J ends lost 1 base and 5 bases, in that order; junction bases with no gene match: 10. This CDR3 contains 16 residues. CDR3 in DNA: TGCGCCAGCAGTGAGTTTATAAAGACAGGGCCGGAGACCCAGTACTTC. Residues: CASSEFIKTGPETQYF.

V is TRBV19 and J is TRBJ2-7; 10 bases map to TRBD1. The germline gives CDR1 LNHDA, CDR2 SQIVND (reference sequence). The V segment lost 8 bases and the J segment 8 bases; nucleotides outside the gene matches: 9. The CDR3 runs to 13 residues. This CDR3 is CASSDRTGGQQYF. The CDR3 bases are TGTGCCAGTTCTGACCGGACAGGGGGACAGCAGTACTTC.

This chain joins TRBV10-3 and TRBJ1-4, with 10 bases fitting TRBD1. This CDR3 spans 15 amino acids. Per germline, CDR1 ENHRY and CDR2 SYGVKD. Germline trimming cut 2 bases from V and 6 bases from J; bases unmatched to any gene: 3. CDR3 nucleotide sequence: TGTGCCATCAGTGAGCCCGGGACAGGGGATGAAAAACTGTTTTTT. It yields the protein CAISEPGTGDEKLFF.

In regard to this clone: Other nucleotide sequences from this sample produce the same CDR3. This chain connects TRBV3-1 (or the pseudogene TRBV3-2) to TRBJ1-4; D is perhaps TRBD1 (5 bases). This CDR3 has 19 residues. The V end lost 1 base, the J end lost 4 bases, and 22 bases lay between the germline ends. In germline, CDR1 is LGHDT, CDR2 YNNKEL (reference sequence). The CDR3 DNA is TGTGCCAGCAGCCAAGTGCCAAGCCGCCGAGGCAGGGATAATGAAAAACTGTTTTTT. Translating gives CASSQVPSRRGRDNEKLFF.

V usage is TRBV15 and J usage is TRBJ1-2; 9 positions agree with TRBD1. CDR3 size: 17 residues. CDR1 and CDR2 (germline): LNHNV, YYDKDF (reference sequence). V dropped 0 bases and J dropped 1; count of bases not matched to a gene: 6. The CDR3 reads CATSRDIGTGNNYGYTF. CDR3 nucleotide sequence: TGTGCCACCAGCAGAGATATTGGGACAGGGAATAACTATGGCTACACCTTC.

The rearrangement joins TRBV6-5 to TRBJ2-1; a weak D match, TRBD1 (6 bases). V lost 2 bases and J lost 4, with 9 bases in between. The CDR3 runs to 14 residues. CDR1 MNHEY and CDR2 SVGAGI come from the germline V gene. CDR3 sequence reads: CASSYRRGYNEQFF. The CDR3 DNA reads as TGTGCCAGCAGTTACCGAAGGGGGTACAATGAGCAGTTCTTC.

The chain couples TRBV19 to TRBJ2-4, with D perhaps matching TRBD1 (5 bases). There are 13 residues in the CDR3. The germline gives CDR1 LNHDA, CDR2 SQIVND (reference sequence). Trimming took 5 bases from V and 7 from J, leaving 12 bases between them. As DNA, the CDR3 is TGTGCCAGTAGTGCAGGGCATGGGAACATTCAGTACTTC. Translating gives CASSAGHGNIQYF.

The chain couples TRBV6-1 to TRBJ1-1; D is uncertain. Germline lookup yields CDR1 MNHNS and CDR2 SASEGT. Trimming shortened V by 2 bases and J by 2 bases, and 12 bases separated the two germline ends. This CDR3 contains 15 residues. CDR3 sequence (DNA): TGTGCCAGCAGTGAAAGGAGGGCTAGTAACACTGAAGCTTTCTTT. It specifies CASSERRASNTEAFF.

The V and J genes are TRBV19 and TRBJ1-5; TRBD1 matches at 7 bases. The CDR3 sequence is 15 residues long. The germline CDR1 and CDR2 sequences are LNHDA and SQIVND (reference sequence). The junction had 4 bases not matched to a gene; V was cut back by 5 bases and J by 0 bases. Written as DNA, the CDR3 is TGTGCCAGTAGTGGGACAGTTTATAGCAATCAGCCCCAGCATTTT. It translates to CASSGTVYSNQPQHF. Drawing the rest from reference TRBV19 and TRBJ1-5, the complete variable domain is DGGITQSPKYLFRKEGQNVTLSCEQNLNHDAMYWYRQDPGQGLRLIYYSQIVNDFQKGDIAEGYSVSREKKESFPLTVTSAQKNPTAFYLCASSGTVYSNQPQHFGDGTRLSIL.

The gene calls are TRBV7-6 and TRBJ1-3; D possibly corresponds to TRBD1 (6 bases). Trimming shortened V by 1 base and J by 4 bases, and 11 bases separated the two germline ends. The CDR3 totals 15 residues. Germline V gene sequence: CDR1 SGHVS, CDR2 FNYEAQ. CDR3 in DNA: TGTGCCAGCAGCTTAGTGACAGGCACCGGAAACACCATATATTTT. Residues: CASSLVTGTGNTIYF. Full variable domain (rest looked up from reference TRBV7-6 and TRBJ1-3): GAGVSQSPRYKVTKRGQDVALRCDPISGHVSLYWYRQALGQGPEFLTYFNYEAQQDKSGLPNDRFSAERPEGSISTLTIQRTEQRDSAMYRCASSLVTGTGNTIYFGEGSWLTVV.

In DNA form, the CDR3 reads TGTGCCAGCAGTGGAGGGTTCTCCTACGAGCAGTACTTC. Its translation: CASSGGFSYEQYF. The chain is built from TRBV2 and TRBJ2-7; D might be TRBD2 (5 bases). This CDR3 has 13 residues. Per the germline V gene, CDR1 is SNHLY and CDR2 is FYNNEI. Between the trimmed V and J ends, which lost 4 bases and 0 bases, there was a span of 7 bases.

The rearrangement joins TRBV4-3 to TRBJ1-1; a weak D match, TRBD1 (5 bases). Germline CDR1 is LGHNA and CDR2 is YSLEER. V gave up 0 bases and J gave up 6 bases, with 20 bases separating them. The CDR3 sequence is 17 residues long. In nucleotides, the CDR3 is TGCGCCAGCAGCCAAGAAAGTGGCAGGGAATTCACCGCTGAAGCTTTCTTT. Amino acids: CASSQESGREFTAEAFF.

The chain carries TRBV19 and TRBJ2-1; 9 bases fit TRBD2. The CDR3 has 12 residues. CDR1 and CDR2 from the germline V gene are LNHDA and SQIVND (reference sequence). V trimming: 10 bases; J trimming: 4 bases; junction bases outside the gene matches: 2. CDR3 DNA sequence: TGTGCCACTAGCGGGGATTACAATGAGCAGTTCTTC. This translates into CATSGDYNEQFF.

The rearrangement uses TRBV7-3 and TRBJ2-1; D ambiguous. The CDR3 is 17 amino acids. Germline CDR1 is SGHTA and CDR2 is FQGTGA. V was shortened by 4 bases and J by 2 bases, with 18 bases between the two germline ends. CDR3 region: CASSSKRVLPTYNEQFF. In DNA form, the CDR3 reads TGTGCCAGCAGCTCAAAACGGGTACTACCAACCTACAATGAGCAGTTCTTC.

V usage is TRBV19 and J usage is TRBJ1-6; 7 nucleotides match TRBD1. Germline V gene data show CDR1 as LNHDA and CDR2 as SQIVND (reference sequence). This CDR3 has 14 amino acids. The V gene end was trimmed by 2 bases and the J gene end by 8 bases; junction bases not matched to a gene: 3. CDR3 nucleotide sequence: TGTGCCAGTAGTATAACAGGGGTGGATTCACCCCTCCACTTT. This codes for CASSITGVDSPLHF.

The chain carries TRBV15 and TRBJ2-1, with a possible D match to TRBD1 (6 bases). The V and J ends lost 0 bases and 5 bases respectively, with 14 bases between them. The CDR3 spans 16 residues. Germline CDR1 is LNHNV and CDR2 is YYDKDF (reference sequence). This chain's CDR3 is CATSRDPQGWNNEQFF. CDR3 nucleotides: TGTGCCACCAGCAGAGATCCACAGGGTTGGAACAATGAGCAGTTCTTC.

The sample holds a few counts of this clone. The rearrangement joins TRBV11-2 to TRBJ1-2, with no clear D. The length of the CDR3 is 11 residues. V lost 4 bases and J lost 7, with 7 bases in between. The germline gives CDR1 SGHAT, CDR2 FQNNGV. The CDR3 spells CASSSTFGYTF. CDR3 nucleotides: TGTGCCAGCAGCTCGACATTTGGCTACACCTTC.

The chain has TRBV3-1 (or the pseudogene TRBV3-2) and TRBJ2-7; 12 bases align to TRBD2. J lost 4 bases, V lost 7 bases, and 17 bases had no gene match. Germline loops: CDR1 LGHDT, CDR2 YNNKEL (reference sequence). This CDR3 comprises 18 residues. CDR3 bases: TGTGCCAGCACCCCAAGAATTACTAGCGGGGGGAAAGAATACGAGCAGTACTTC. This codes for CASTPRITSGGKEYEQYF.

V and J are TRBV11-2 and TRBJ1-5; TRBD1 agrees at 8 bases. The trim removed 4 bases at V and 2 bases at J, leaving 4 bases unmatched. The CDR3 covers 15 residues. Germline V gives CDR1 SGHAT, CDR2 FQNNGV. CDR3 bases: TGTGCCAGCAGCTATGGACAGGGTGGCAATCAGCCCCAGCATTTT. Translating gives CASSYGQGGNQPQHF. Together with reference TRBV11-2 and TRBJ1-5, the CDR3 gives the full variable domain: EAGVAQSPRYKIIEKRQSVAFWCNPISGHATLYWYQQILGQGPKLLIQFQNNGVVDDSQLPKDRFSAERLKGVDSTLKIQPAKLEDSAVYLCASSYGQGGNQPQHFGDGTRLSIL.